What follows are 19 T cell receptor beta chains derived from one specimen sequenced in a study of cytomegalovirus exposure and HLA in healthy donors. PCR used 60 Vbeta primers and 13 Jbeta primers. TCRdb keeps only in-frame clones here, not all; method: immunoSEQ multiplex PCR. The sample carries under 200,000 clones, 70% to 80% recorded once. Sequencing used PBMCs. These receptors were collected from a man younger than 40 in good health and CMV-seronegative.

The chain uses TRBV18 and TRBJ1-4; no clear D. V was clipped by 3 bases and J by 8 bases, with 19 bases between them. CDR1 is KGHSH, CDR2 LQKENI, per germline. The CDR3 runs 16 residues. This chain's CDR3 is CASSPRAGSGNEKLFF. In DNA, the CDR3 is TGTGCCAGCTCACCGCGCGCGGGGAGCGGTAACGAAAAACTGTTTTTT.

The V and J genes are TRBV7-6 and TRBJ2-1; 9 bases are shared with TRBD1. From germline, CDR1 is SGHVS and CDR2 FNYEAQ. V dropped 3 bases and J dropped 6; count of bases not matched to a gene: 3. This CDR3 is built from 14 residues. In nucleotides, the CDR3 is TGTGCCAGCAGCTTGGACAGGGGACTCAATGAGCAGTTCTTC. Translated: CASSLDRGLNEQFF.

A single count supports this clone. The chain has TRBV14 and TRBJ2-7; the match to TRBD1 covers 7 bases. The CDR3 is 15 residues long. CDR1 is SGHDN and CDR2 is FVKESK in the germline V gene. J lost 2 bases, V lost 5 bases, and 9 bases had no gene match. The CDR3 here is CASSYRQGVTYEQYF. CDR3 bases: TGTGCCAGCAGCTACCGACAGGGCGTTACCTACGAGCAGTACTTC.

This chain's CDR3 is CASSDLSGLDTQYF. CDR3 in DNA: TGTGCCAGCAGTGACTTAAGCGGATTAGATACGCAGTATTTT. The V call is TRBV2, the J call TRBJ2-3; D perhaps matches TRBD2 (5 bases). Trimming cost V 3 bases and J 5 bases, with 12 bases left between them. The CDR3 runs 14 residues. Germline V lookup: CDR1 SNHLY, CDR2 FYNNEI.

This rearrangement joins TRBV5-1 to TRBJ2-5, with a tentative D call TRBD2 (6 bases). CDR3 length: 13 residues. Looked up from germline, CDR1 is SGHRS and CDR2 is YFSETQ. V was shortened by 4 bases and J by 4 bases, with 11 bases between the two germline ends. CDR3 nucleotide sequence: TGCGCCAGCAGCCAGGACGGGGGAGAGACCCAGTACTTC. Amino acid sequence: CASSQDGGETQYF.

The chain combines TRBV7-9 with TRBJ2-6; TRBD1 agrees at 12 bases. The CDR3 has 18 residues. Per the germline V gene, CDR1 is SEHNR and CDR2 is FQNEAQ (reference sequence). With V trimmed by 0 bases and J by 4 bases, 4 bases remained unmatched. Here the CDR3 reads CASSLARDRGHGANVLTF. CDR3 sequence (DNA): TGTGCCAGCAGCTTAGCACGGGACAGGGGGCACGGGGCCAACGTCCTGACTTTC.

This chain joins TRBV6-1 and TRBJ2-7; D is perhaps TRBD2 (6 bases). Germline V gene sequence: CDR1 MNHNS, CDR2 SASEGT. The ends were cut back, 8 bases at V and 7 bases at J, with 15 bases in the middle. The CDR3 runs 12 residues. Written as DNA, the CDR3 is TGTGCCAGCGTATTCGGTGGGGGGGAGCAGTACTTC. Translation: CASVFGGGEQYF.

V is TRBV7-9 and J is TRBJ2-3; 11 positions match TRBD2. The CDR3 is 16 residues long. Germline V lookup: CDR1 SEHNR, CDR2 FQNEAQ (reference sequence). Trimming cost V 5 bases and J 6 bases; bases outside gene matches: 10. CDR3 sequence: CASSPNRLAGSDTQYF. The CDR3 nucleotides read TGTGCCAGCAGCCCTAACCGACTAGCGGGAAGTGATACGCAGTATTTT.

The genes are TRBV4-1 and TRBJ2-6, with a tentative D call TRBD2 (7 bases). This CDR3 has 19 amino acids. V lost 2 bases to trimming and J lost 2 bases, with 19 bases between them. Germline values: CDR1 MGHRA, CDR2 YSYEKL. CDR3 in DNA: TGCGCCAGCAGCCAACAGATGGGAGGGGGGAACACTGGGGCCAACGTCCTGACTTTC. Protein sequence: CASSQQMGGGNTGANVLTF.

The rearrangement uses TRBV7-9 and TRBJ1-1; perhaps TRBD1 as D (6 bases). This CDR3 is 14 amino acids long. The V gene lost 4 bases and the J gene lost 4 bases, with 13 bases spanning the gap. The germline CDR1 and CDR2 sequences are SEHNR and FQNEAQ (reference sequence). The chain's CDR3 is CASSSQGSFTEAFF. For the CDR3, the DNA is TGTGCCAGCAGCTCACAGGGCTCTTTCACTGAAGCTTTCTTT.

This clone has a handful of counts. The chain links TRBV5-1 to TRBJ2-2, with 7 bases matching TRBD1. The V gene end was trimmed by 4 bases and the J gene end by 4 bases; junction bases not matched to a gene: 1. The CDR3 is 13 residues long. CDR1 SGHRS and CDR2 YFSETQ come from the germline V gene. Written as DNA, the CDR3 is TGCGCCAGCAGCAGACAGGGCACCGGGGAGCTGTTTTTT. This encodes CASSRQGTGELFF. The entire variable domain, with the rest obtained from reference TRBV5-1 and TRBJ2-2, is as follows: KAGVTQTPRYLIKTRGQQVTLSCSPISGHRSVSWYQQTPGQGLQFLFEYFSETQRNKGNFPGRFSGRQFSNSRSEMNVSTLELGDSALYLCASSRQGTGELFFGEGSRLTVL.

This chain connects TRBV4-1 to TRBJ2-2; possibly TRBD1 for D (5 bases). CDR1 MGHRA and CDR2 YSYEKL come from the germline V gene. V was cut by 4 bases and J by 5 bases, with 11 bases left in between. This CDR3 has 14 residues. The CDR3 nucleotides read TGCGCCAGCAGCCTCCTCCAGGGAACCGGGGAGCTGTTTTTT. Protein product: CASSLLQGTGELFF.

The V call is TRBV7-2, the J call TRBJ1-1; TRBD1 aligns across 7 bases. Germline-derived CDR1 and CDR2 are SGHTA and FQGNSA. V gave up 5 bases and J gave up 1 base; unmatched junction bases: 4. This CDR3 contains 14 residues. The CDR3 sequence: CASSDRAGNTEAFF. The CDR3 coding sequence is TGTGCCAGCAGCGACAGGGCGGGGAACACTGAAGCTTTCTTT.

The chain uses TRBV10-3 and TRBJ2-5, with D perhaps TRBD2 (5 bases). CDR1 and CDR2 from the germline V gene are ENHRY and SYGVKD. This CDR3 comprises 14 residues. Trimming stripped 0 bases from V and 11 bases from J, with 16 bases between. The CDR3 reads CAISESTGGWEQYF. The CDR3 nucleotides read TGTGCCATCAGTGAGTCGACTGGCGGATGGGAGCAGTACTTC.

The CDR3 loop reads CSVDRGIVGEQFF. In DNA form, the CDR3 reads TGCAGCGTTGACAGGGGGATAGTAGGTGAGCAGTTCTTC. The chain links TRBV29-1 to TRBJ2-1; 7 positions match TRBD1. The CDR3 runs 13 residues. The V gene's germline CDR1 is SQVTM and CDR2 ANQGSEA. V gave up 3 bases and J gave up 9 bases; unmatched junction bases: 8.

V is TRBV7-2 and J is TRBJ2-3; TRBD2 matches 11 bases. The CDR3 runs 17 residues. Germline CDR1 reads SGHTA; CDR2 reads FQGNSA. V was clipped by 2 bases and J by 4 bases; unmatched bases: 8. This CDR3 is CASSLSSSGGRSDTQYF. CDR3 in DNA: TGTGCCAGCAGCTTATCTTCTAGCGGGGGGCGGTCAGATACGCAGTATTTT.

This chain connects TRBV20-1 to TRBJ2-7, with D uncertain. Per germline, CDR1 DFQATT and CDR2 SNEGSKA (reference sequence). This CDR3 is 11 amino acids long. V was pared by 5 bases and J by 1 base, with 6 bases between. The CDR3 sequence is CSAFSSYEQYF. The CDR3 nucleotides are TGCAGTGCTTTCTCGTCCTACGAGCAGTACTTC.

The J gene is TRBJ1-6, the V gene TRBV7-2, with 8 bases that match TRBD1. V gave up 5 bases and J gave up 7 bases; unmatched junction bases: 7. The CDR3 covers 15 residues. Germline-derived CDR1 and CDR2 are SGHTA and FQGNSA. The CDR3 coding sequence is TGTGCCAGCAGCACCCGACAGGGGTGGAATTCACCCCTCCACTTT. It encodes CASSTRQGWNSPLHF.

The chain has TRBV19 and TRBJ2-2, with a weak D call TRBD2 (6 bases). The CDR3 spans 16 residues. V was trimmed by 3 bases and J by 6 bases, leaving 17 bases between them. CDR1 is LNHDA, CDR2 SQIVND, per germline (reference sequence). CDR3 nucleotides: TGTGCCAGTAGTATGGGGTACGGGGCGGGGCCCGGGGAGCTGTTTTTT. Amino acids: CASSMGYGAGPGELFF.